This T cell receptor (beta chain) came from a study of vaccination and CD4 T cells after COVID-19. Study-level information: Blood was drawn a median around 72 days post second dose, range 14 to 241.

This CDR3 region has 16 residues. Germline lookup yields CDR1 MNHEY and CDR2 SVGAGI. The V end lost 1 base, the J end lost 6 bases, and 13 bases lay between the germline ends. Treatment reported: approximately 10-day PBMC culture with coronavirus spike peptide pools or control peptides (ViraFEST assay). An Oncomine TCR Beta short-read assay was used to sequence the DNA from cultured CD4+ T cells. In this case, cultured CD4+ T cells provided the extracted genomic DNA. Using its own MiXCR run on the PCR reads, TCRdb lists one record per CDR3 protein. The data show more than 10,000 distinct CDR3 sequences, more than 35% seen once. In its sample, this clonotype was seen a few times. No antigen is known for it.

The receptor's source is a human donor who had recovered from COVID-19. The starting material was CD4+ T cells from blood, cultured in vitro, obtained after SARS-CoV-2 vaccination. The chain combines TRBV6-5 with TRBJ1-6; a weak D match, TRBD1 (5 bases). The CDR3 region has the DNA TGTGCCAGCAGTTACTGGGGGAGAGGGCCTAATTCACCCCTCCACTTT. Translated: CASSYWGRGPNSPLHF.